This T cell receptor beta chain was documented in a study of blood T cell repertoires in COVID-19. Study background: Samples taken during acute and convalescent COVID-19 were collected in the United States, Italy and Spain. Sample material is recorded as cDNA or gDNA derived from T cells, B-cell-depleted T cells, or PBMCs.

Trimming removed 5 bases at V and 6 bases at J, with 11 bases between. The CDR3 covers 12 residues. Germline values: CDR1 KGHSH, CDR2 LQKENI. Data came from immunoSEQ multiplex PCR; TCRdb stores just in-frame clones and leaves some out. The sample holds some 160,000 clones, around nine tenths seen once. Source material: peripheral blood. J is TRBJ2-7 and V is TRBV18, with D possibly TRBD1 on 6 matching bases. The receptor was isolated from a middle-aged man who had recovered from COVID-19. CDR3 DNA sequence: TGTGCCAGCTCAACCCAGGGGATCGAGCAGTACTTC. Translated, it gives CASSTQGIEQYF.